The sequence of this T cell receptor (beta chain) was determined in a study of shared clonotypes between healthy human individuals. Study-wide background: CD4 naive and memory got three plates each, CD8 naive two, CD8 memory one.

Repertoires were generated with immunoSEQ multiplex PCR, while TCRdb's copy carries only in-frame clones and drops some. The data hold around 2.5 million clones, with 93% observed a single time. Study-wide results and caveats: Sharing of clonotypes among donors was expected to vary with sequencing depth.

As for this clone: Its target is not known.

The germline CDR1 and CDR2 sequences are KGHSH and LQKENI. The CDR3 runs to 17 residues. V lost 4 bases, J lost 1 base, and 8 bases stayed unmatched. Material: naive CD4+ T cells from PBMCs. Subset specified: CD45RA+ positively selected. This TCR was sampled from a man aged 18 to 35 in good health. Some clones in this sample may be carry-over from other donors' samples. This rearrangement joins TRBV18 to TRBJ2-3; 10 nucleotides match TRBD2. The CDR3 is CASSLLAGEGGTDTQYF. CDR3 in DNA: TGTGCCAGCTCACTTCTAGCGGGAGAGGGTGGCACAGATACGCAGTATTTT.